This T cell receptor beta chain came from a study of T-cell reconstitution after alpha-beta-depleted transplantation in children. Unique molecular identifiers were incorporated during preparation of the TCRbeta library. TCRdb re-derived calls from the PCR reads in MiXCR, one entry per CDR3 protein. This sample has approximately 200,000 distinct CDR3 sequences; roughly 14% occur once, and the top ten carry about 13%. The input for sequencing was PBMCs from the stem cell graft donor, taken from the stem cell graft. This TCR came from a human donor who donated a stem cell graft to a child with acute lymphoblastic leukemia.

CDR3 protein: CASSSVTGELFF. The CDR3 DNA follows: TGTGCCAGCAGCTCAGTCACCGGGGAGCTGTTTTTT. This chain connects TRBV5-6 to TRBJ2-2; no clear D gene. The germline V gene encodes CDR1 SGHDT and CDR2 YYEEEE. Trimming took off 3 bases at V and 4 bases at J, with 4 bases between the two ends. The CDR3 covers 12 residues.